Listed here are 25 T cell receptor beta chains from one sample, sequenced in a study of cytomegalovirus exposure and HLA in healthy donors. This PCR relied on a set of 60 Vbeta primers and 13 Jbeta primers. This table comes from immunoSEQ multiplex PCR, and its TCRdb copy is limited to in-frame clones, with some not included. The sample includes about 140,000 clones, just under 90% of them seen just once. Material for sequencing was PBMCs. The receptors derive from a woman between 25 and 40 years old in good health and CMV-seronegative.

The rearrangement links TRBV4-2 to TRBJ1-2; the match to TRBD1 covers 9 bases. The CDR3 sequence is 16 residues long. The junction had 11 bases not matched to a gene; V was cut back by 4 bases and J by 5 bases. CDR1 is LGHNA and CDR2 is YNFKEQ in the germline V gene. The CDR3 reads CASSLPWDRVRYGYTF. Here the CDR3 DNA reads TGTGCCAGCAGCCTCCCTTGGGACAGGGTCCGGTATGGCTACACCTTC.

About this clone: One end of the junction is discordant with germline, which a read error may explain. Other DNA variants within this sample encode the same CDR3. This chain joins TRBV4-1 and TRBJ1-3, with D uncertain. The CDR3 sequence is 15 residues long. Germline CDR1 is MGHRA and CDR2 is YSYEKL. In DNA form, the CDR3 reads TGCGCCAGTAGCCACCCAGTCTTCGCTGGAAACACCATATATTTT. It is translated as CASSHPVFAGNTIYF.

The chain combines TRBV27 with TRBJ1-1, with D uncertain. Germline V gene sequence: CDR1 MNHEY, CDR2 SMNVEV (reference sequence). This CDR3 has 14 residues. The V gene lost 3 bases and the J gene lost 0 bases, with 8 bases spanning the gap. Here the CDR3 reads CASSLGSMNTEAFF. In nucleotides, the CDR3 is TGTGCCAGCAGTTTGGGGAGTATGAACACTGAAGCTTTCTTT.

V usage is TRBV7-8 and J usage is TRBJ2-2; D not certain. The V and J ends lost 7 bases and 1 base respectively, with 10 bases between them. Looked up from germline, CDR1 is SGHVS and CDR2 is FQNEAQ. The CDR3 totals 14 residues. The CDR3 sequence is CASNRLGNTGELFF. The DNA for the CDR3 is TGTGCCAGCAACAGATTGGGGAACACCGGGGAGCTGTTTTTT.

The genes are TRBV7-2 and TRBJ2-7; 10 bases line up with TRBD1. The V segment lost 1 base and the J segment 4 bases; nucleotides outside the gene matches: 1. The CDR3 contains 14 residues. CDR1 is SGHTA, CDR2 FQGNSA, per germline. This chain's CDR3 is CASSLVGQGYEQYF. The DNA of the CDR3 is TGTGCCAGCAGCTTAGTGGGACAGGGGTACGAGCAGTACTTC.

V usage is TRBV7-3 and J usage is TRBJ2-1; the match to TRBD2 covers 7 bases. V shed 5 bases and J 0 bases; nucleotides not matched to a gene: 7. Germline V lookup: CDR1 SGHTA, CDR2 FQGTGA. This CDR3 has 16 amino acids. As DNA, the CDR3 is TGTGCCAGCAGCCAATTGGGGGGGGGCTCCTACAATGAGCAGTTCTTC. Translating gives CASSQLGGGSYNEQFF.

The chain uses TRBV7-3 and TRBJ2-1, with 7 bases identical to TRBD2. This CDR3 comprises 16 residues. The V gene's germline CDR1 is SGHTA and CDR2 FQGTGA. The junction had 15 bases not matched to a gene; V was cut back by 3 bases and J by 10 bases. The CDR3 DNA sequence: TGTGCCAGCAGCTTGGCCGGGACTATGAGATGGGGGGAGCAGTTCTTC. This encodes CASSLAGTMRWGEQFF.

The chain uses TRBV5-1 and TRBJ1-5; no clear D. This CDR3 is built from 14 residues. V lost 5 bases, J lost 6 bases, and 15 bases lay in between. Germline values: CDR1 SGHRS, CDR2 YFSETQ. CDR3 protein: CASSLYGGGQPQHF. DNA of the CDR3: TGCGCCAGCAGTTTATATGGAGGCGGTCAGCCCCAGCATTTT.

The chain combines TRBV10-2 with TRBJ2-1; possibly TRBD2 for D (7 bases). V lost 8 bases and J 6 bases, leaving 20 bases between the germline ends. The CDR3 is 15 amino acids. Looked up from germline, CDR1 is WSHSY and CDR2 is SAAADI. The CDR3 sequence: CASRLGGGVGNEQFF. CDR3 in DNA: TGCGCCAGCCGACTTGGGGGGGGCGTTGGCAATGAGCAGTTCTTC.

This clone was seen just once. This chain joins TRBV18 and TRBJ2-1; tentatively, D is TRBD1 (6 bases). The CDR3 spans 15 residues. Looked up from germline, CDR1 is KGHSH and CDR2 is LQKENI. Trimming shortened V by 3 bases and J by 3 bases, and 12 bases separated the two germline ends. CDR3 DNA sequence: TGTGCCAGCTCACCGAGAGAACAGGGCTACAATGAGCAGTTCTTC. Translated, it gives CASSPREQGYNEQFF.

This rearrangement joins TRBV18 to TRBJ1-5, with D possibly matching TRBD1 (6 bases). The V gene lost 0 bases and the J gene lost 6 bases, with 15 bases spanning the gap. Germline-derived CDR1 and CDR2 are KGHSH and LQKENI. The CDR3 extends over 16 amino acids. This chain's CDR3 is CASSPPYRALGQPQHF. The CDR3 coding sequence is TGTGCCAGCTCACCACCGTACAGGGCTTTAGGTCAGCCCCAGCATTTT.

The chain recombines TRBV2 with TRBJ1-1; possibly TRBD1 for D (5 bases). Germline CDR1 reads SNHLY; CDR2 reads FYNNEI. This CDR3 has 12 amino acids. V lost 4 bases, J lost 5 bases, and 8 bases lay in between. The CDR3 loop reads CASSVPGTEAFF. CDR3 bases: TGTGCCAGCAGTGTACCAGGGACTGAAGCTTTCTTT.

This clone was picked up one time. The chain recombines TRBV29-1 with TRBJ1-2; D may be TRBD1 (5 bases). CDR3 length: 12 amino acids. In germline, CDR1 is SQVTM, CDR2 ANQGSEA. V was trimmed by 2 bases and J by 7 bases, leaving 11 bases between them. The CDR3, as DNA: TGCAGCGTTGAACGCAGGGAGGGTGGCTACACCTTC. It codes for CSVERREGGYTF.

The genes are TRBV4-2 and TRBJ2-1, with 8 bases lining up with TRBD2. The CDR3 consists of 18 residues. With 4 bases clipped from V and 6 bases from J, the junction kept 17 bases outside the gene matches. The germline V gene encodes CDR1 LGHNA and CDR2 YNFKEQ. CDR3 residues: CASSPYGSGLAGSNEQFF. The CDR3 bases are TGTGCCAGCAGCCCATACGGAAGCGGCCTAGCGGGCTCCAATGAGCAGTTCTTC.

Points on this clone: The junction departs from the called germline gene at one end, perhaps through a read error. The V call is TRBV18, the J call TRBJ2-2, with D perhaps TRBD2 (6 bases). Per the germline V gene, CDR1 is KGHSH and CDR2 is LQKENI. This CDR3 is 14 amino acids long. The CDR3 sequence is CASSPQGPTGGLFF. CDR3 sequence (DNA): TGTGCCAGCTCACCTCAGGGTCCCACCGGGGGGCTGTTTTTT.

This clone was seen only once. The CDR3 nucleotides read TGCGCCAGCAGCCAAGATGTGCGGACCCAGTACTTC. This sequence encodes CASSQDVRTQYF. The rearrangement uses TRBV4-1 and TRBJ2-5, with no clear D. The V gene lost 0 bases and the J gene lost 7 bases, with 6 bases spanning the gap. The CDR3 runs to 12 residues. Germline V gives CDR1 MGHRA, CDR2 YSYEKL.

The chain carries TRBV30 and TRBJ2-2, with D possibly matching TRBD2 (5 bases). The CDR3 is 12 amino acids. Per germline, CDR1 GTSNPN and CDR2 SVGIG (reference sequence). V was pared by 8 bases and J by 6 bases, with 13 bases between. Here the CDR3 reads CAGPGYSGELFF. CDR3 in DNA: TGTGCCGGGCCGGGGTACTCCGGGGAGCTGTTTTTT.

V and J are TRBV11-2 and TRBJ2-3, with TRBD2 matching over 14 bases. The CDR3 covers 18 residues. CDR1 is SGHAT and CDR2 is FQNNGV in the germline V gene. The V segment lost 5 bases and the J segment 1 base; nucleotides outside the gene matches: 8. The CDR3 reads CASSRLAGGPRGTDTQYF. As DNA, the CDR3 is TGTGCCAGCAGCCGACTAGCGGGAGGGCCGCGGGGCACAGATACGCAGTATTTT.

V gene TRBV4-1 combines with J gene TRBJ1-1, with 10 bases matching TRBD1. The CDR3 consists of 14 residues. Per germline, CDR1 MGHRA and CDR2 YSYEKL. V was clipped by 6 bases and J by 8 bases; unmatched bases: 9. In nucleotides, the CDR3 is TGCGCCAGCAGGCAGACAGGGGGCTTTGAGGAAGCTTTCTTT. This encodes CASRQTGGFEEAFF.

This chain joins TRBV6-5 and TRBJ2-1; 7 positions match TRBD2. The CDR3 is 14 residues long. V lost 5 bases to trimming and J lost 1 base; unmatched junction nucleotides: 2. The germline V gene has CDR1 MNHEY and CDR2 SVGAGI. This CDR3 is CASSNSGSYNEQFF. The CDR3 region has the DNA TGTGCCAGCAGTAATAGCGGGTCCTACAATGAGCAGTTCTTC.

This rearrangement joins TRBV27 to TRBJ1-2; D may be TRBD1 (6 bases). Trimming stripped 2 bases from V and 7 bases from J, with 17 bases between. Germline V gene lookup returns CDR1 MNHEY and CDR2 SMNVEV (reference sequence). The CDR3 covers 15 residues. This chain's CDR3 is CASSLSRLGATGYTF. CDR3 sequence (DNA): TGTGCCAGCAGTTTAAGCCGGTTGGGGGCGACTGGCTACACCTTC.

CDR3 amino acids: CASSYTQANTEAFF. The CDR3 coding sequence is TGTGCCAGCAGTTATACGCAGGCTAACACTGAAGCTTTCTTT. The chain has TRBV6-5 and TRBJ1-1, with D uncertain. The CDR3 is 14 residues long. The germline V and J ends were trimmed by 3 bases and 2 bases, with 10 bases remaining between them. The germline gives CDR1 MNHEY, CDR2 SVGAGI.

The V gene is TRBV7-9, the J gene TRBJ1-2; 7 bases match TRBD1. V lost 4 bases and J lost 6; bases outside the gene matches: 11. This CDR3 has 15 residues. Germline V gene lookup returns CDR1 SEHNR and CDR2 FQNEAQ (reference sequence). Here the CDR3 DNA reads TGTGCCAGCAGCTACTCCGGGACAGCAGGAGATGGCTACACCTTC. It codes for CASSYSGTAGDGYTF.

In this sample, this clone turned up a few times. The V call is TRBV4-1, the J call TRBJ1-5; 8 bases align to TRBD1. The junction had 14 bases not matched to a gene; V was cut back by 2 bases and J by 5 bases. Germline V gene data show CDR1 as MGHRA and CDR2 as YSYEKL. CDR3 length: 18 amino acids. DNA for the CDR3: TGCGCCAGCAGCCAATCCTCAGGGGGCCACGGGTCGTATCAGCCCCAGCATTTT. Its translation: CASSQSSGGHGSYQPQHF.

With respect to this clone: Different DNA sequences within this sample yield the same CDR3. V usage is TRBV5-1 and J usage is TRBJ2-2; 8 bases line up with TRBD2. The CDR3 covers 16 residues. The V and J ends lost 1 base and 1 base, in that order; junction bases with no gene match: 3. The V gene's germline CDR1 is SGHRS and CDR2 YFSETQ. Written as DNA, the CDR3 is TGCGCCAGCAGCTTGCTCCTAGCGGGGAACACCGGGGAGCTGTTTTTT. Amino acids: CASSLLLAGNTGELFF. The whole variable domain, filled in from reference TRBV5-1 and TRBJ2-2, reads KAGVTQTPRYLIKTRGQQVTLSCSPISGHRSVSWYQQTPGQGLQFLFEYFSETQRNKGNFPGRFSGRQFSNSRSEMNVSTLELGDSALYLCASSLLLAGNTGELFFGEGSRLTVL.